This T cell receptor (beta chain) derives from a study of early T cells in non-severe SARS-CoV-2 infection. Separate cDNA molecules each had unique molecular identifiers attached to them. TCRdb re-analysed the 5' RACE reads in MiXCR, keeping a single row per CDR3 protein. This table has 25,000 to 30,000 distinct CDR3 sequences, about 6.1% appearing once. Losses at the gene ends were 4 bases for V and 7 bases for J; bases not matched to a gene: 10. CDR1 SGHNT and CDR2 YYREEE come from the germline V gene (reference sequence). This CDR3 spans 15 amino acids. This clonotype was found many times. Antigen specificity is unknown. Whole-study findings and limits: There was a bias toward anti-spike CD8 responses in VDJdb matching, which missed private and CD4 specificities.

Sequences were obtained from whole blood. This receptor was identified in an adult who was a healthcare worker with PCR-confirmed SARS-CoV-2 infection or an uninfected control (not recorded which). The gene calls are TRBV5-4 and TRBJ2-1; 8 bases are shared with TRBD2. The CDR3 DNA reads as TGTGCCAGCAGCCTTAGCGGGGCACAAGGTAATGAGCAGTTCTTC. It translates to CASSLSGAQGNEQFF.